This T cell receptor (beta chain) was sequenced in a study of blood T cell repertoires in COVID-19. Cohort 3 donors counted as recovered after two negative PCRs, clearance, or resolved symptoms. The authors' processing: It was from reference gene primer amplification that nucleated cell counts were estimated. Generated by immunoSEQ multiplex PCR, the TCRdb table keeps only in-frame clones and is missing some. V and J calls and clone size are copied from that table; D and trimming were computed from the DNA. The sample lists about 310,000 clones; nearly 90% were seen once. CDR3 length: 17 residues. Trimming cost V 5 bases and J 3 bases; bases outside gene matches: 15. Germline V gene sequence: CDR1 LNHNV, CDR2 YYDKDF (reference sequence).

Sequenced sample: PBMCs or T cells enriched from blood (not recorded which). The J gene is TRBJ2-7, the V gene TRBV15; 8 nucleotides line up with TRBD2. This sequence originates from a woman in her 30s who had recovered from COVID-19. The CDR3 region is CATSGGWGGTRFYEQYF. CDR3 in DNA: TGTGCCACCAGCGGCGGGTGGGGAGGGACTAGATTCTACGAGCAGTACTTC.